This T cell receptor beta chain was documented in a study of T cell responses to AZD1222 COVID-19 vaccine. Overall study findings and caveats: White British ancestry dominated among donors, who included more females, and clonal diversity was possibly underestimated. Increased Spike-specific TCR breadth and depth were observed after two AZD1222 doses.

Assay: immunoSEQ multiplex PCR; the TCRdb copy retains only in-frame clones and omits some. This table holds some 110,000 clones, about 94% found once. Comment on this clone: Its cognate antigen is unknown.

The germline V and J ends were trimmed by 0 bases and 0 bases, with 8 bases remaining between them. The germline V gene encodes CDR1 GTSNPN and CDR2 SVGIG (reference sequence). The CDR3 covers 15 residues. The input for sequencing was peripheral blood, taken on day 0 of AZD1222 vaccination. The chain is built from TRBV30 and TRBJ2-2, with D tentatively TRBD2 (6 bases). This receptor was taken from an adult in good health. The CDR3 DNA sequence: TGTGCCTGGAGTGTATGGGGGGCGAACACCGGGGAGCTGTTTTTT. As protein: CAWSVWGANTGELFF.